The 25 T cell receptor beta chains presented below share a single source sample, sequenced in a study of graft-versus-host responses after intestinal transplantation. No antigens are known for them. The protocol was immunoSEQ multiplex PCR, while the TCRdb copy is restricted to in-frame clones and leaves out a portion. Here the sample spans tens of thousands of clones, 90% to 95% being singletons. Specimen: unstimulated CD8+ T cells sorted from spleen or lymph node cells, collected before intestinal transplant. Receptors originate from a human donor who received an intestinal transplant.

V and J are TRBV7-9 and TRBJ2-2; D perhaps matches TRBD1 (5 bases). Between the trimmed V and J ends, which lost 6 bases and 6 bases, there was a span of 8 bases. This CDR3 is built from 12 residues. Per the germline V gene, CDR1 is SEHNR and CDR2 is FQNEAQ (reference sequence). CDR3 DNA: TGTGCCAGCAGTCTAGGGGCCGGGGAGCTGTTTTTT. Its protein product is CASSLGAGELFF.

V and J are TRBV27 and TRBJ2-2; D possibly corresponds to TRBD1 (5 bases). This CDR3 has 14 residues. From germline, CDR1 is MNHEY and CDR2 SMNVEV (reference sequence). V was pared by 1 base and J by 4 bases, with 7 bases between. CDR3 region: CASSLFQGTGELFF. The DNA of the CDR3 is TGTGCCAGCAGTTTATTTCAGGGCACCGGGGAGCTGTTTTTT.

The chain couples TRBV6-5 to TRBJ2-1; TRBD1 aligns across 12 bases. Trimming removed 5 bases from V and 13 bases from J; junction bases left unmatched: 6. Germline CDR1 MNHEY, CDR2 SVGAGI. The CDR3 is 13 residues long. The DNA for the CDR3 is TGTGCCAGCAGTCACGGGACAGGGGGCTTTCAGTTCTTC. Protein: CASSHGTGGFQFF.

This chain uses TRBV5-1 with TRBJ2-7; weak D call: TRBD2 (5 bases). The CDR3 consists of 16 residues. Germline V gene sequence: CDR1 SGHRS, CDR2 YFSETQ. Trimming removed 3 bases at V and 2 bases at J, with 18 bases between. DNA of the CDR3: TGCGCCAGCAGCTCTACCCTCCGCGGGCCAACCTACGAGCAGTACTTC. Amino acid sequence: CASSSTLRGPTYEQYF.

The J gene is TRBJ2-5, the V gene TRBV10-3, with no clear D. Germline V gene data show CDR1 as ENHRY and CDR2 as SYGVKD. The germline V and J ends were trimmed by 7 bases and 0 bases, with 12 bases remaining between them. The CDR3 length is 14 residues. CDR3 DNA sequence: TGTGCCATCATCCTGGCCCCGTACCAAGAGACCCAGTACTTC. It specifies CAIILAPYQETQYF.

The rearrangement links TRBV28 to TRBJ2-5, with a weak D call TRBD1 (6 bases). Germline V lookup: CDR1 MDHEN, CDR2 SYDVKM. CDR3 size: 14 residues. Trimming took 6 bases from V and 2 from J, leaving 13 bases between them. CDR3 coding DNA: TGTGCCAGCAGCAGATGGGGGCAGCAAGAGACCCAGTACTTC. This sequence encodes CASSRWGQQETQYF.

The rearrangement joins TRBV30 to TRBJ2-5; D call uncertain. V lost 2 bases to trimming and J lost 2 bases, with 9 bases between them. Germline CDR1 is GTSNPN and CDR2 is SVGIG (reference sequence). The length of the CDR3 is 13 residues. CDR3 in amino acids: CAWSMRRQETQYF. CDR3 in DNA: TGTGCCTGGAGTATGAGGCGACAAGAGACCCAGTACTTC.

The chain joins TRBV6-5 to TRBJ1-1; TRBD1 matches 7 bases. V gave up 1 base and J gave up 5 bases; unmatched junction bases: 10. Looked up from germline, CDR1 is MNHEY and CDR2 is SVGAGI. The CDR3 has 16 amino acids. In nucleotides, the CDR3 is TGTGCCAGCAGTTACTTTATCGACGACAGGGCGACTGAAGCTTTCTTT. As protein: CASSYFIDDRATEAFF.

The V gene is TRBV11-1, the J gene TRBJ2-4; TRBD2 matches at 8 bases. J lost 7 bases, V lost 1 base, and 9 bases had no gene match. Germline lookup yields CDR1 SGHAT and CDR2 FQDESV (reference sequence). The CDR3 sequence is 16 residues long. The CDR3 here is CASSLGSGSRGNIQYF. The CDR3 nucleotides read TGTGCCAGCAGCTTAGGGAGCGGGAGTAGAGGGAACATTCAGTACTTC.

This chain links TRBV6-1 with TRBJ2-1, with 11 bases lining up with TRBD2. The CDR3 consists of 19 residues. V lost 1 base to trimming and J lost 4 bases; unmatched junction nucleotides: 12. CDR1 and CDR2 (germline): MNHNS, SASEGT. The CDR3 sequence is CASSEGNDAGTSGYNEQFF. The CDR3 nucleotides read TGTGCCAGCAGTGAAGGAAATGACGCCGGGACTAGCGGTTACAATGAGCAGTTCTTC.

This clone occurred once. This chain connects TRBV5-1 to TRBJ2-5; TRBD1 matches at 11 bases. V trimming: 7 bases; J trimming: 2 bases; junction bases outside the gene matches: 10. This CDR3 is built from 16 residues. The germline V gene encodes CDR1 SGHRS and CDR2 YFSETQ. The CDR3 sequence is CASLLDWDRGQETQYF. The CDR3 DNA sequence: TGCGCCAGCTTATTGGACTGGGACAGGGGGCAAGAGACCCAGTACTTC.

Written as DNA, the CDR3 is TGTGCCAGCAGTGAAGTCGGCCTAGGGGACAGCTCCTACGAGCAGTACTTC. Translating it yields CASSEVGLGDSSYEQYF. V and J are TRBV2 and TRBJ2-7; 7 positions match TRBD1. V lost 1 base to trimming and J lost 0 bases; unmatched junction nucleotides: 9. This CDR3 spans 17 amino acids. Germline V gene data show CDR1 as SNHLY and CDR2 as FYNNEI.

The chain carries TRBV19 and TRBJ1-1, with D possibly matching TRBD1 (5 bases). In germline, CDR1 is LNHDA, CDR2 SQIVND (reference sequence). This CDR3 comprises 14 residues. Trimming shortened V by 3 bases and J by 5 bases, and 13 bases separated the two germline ends. The CDR3 loop is CASSIKGSGTEAFF. The CDR3 region has the DNA TGTGCCAGTAGTATTAAGGGGAGCGGGACTGAAGCTTTCTTT.

A note on this clone: Other DNA sequences in this sample translate to the same CDR3. V is TRBV7-3 and J is TRBJ1-1; D might be TRBD1 (5 bases). The CDR3 contains 14 residues. V was shortened by 2 bases and J by 1 base, with 8 bases between the two germline ends. Germline CDR1 reads SGHTA; CDR2 reads FQGTGA. The CDR3 reads CASSLGQGNTEAFF. In DNA form, the CDR3 reads TGTGCCAGCAGCTTAGGGCAGGGGAACACTGAAGCTTTCTTT.

This sequence joins TRBV4-1 and TRBJ2-1; 11 bases are a match to TRBD2. This CDR3 is built from 17 residues. Germline V gives CDR1 MGHRA, CDR2 YSYEKL. Germline trimming cut 1 base from V and 5 bases from J; bases unmatched to any gene: 7. The CDR3 DNA sequence: TGCGCCAGCAGCCAAGCCCCCCCGGGACTAGCGGACAATGAGCAGTTCTTC. This gives the protein CASSQAPPGLADNEQFF.

This sequence joins TRBV4-2 and TRBJ1-6; the D gene is possibly TRBD1 (6 bases). V lost 4 bases and J 7 bases, leaving 14 bases between the germline ends. This CDR3 contains 15 residues. The germline V gene encodes CDR1 LGHNA and CDR2 YNFKEQ. The CDR3 sequence: CASSLLRGSNSPLHF. DNA of the CDR3: TGTGCCAGCAGCCTCCTCAGGGGATCCAATTCACCCCTCCACTTT.

The V and J genes are TRBV5-3 and TRBJ1-3, with 7 nucleotides matching TRBD1. TRBV5-3 is placed among ORFs of uncertain function. V shed 5 bases, J shed 2 bases, and the junction held 13 bases outside the gene matches. CDR3 length equals 17 residues. Written as DNA, the CDR3 is TGTGCCAGAAGTTATGACAGGGATTTGTCTCCTGGAAACACCATATATTTT. Amino acid sequence: CARSYDRDLSPGNTIYF.

This clone was observed a single time. This chain connects TRBV7-6 to TRBJ2-7; D remains unclear. Germline V gene lookup returns CDR1 SGHVS and CDR2 FNYEAQ. V lost 3 bases and J lost 3, with 12 bases in between. CDR3 length equals 14 residues. The CDR3 nucleotides are TGTGCCAGCAGCTTCGGCGGAAACAACTACGAGCAGTACTTC. It codes for CASSFGGNNYEQYF. Using reference TRBV7-6 and TRBJ2-7 for the parts outside the CDR3, the full variable domain is GAGVSQSPRYKVTKRGQDVALRCDPISGHVSLYWYRQALGQGPEFLTYFNYEAQQDKSGLPNDRFSAERPEGSISTLTIQRTEQRDSAMYRCASSFGGNNYEQYFGPGTRLTVT.

J is TRBJ2-1 and V is TRBV27, with 8 positions matching TRBD2. The CDR3 has 14 amino acids. The germline CDR1 and CDR2 sequences are MNHEY and SMNVEV (reference sequence). The V and J ends lost 4 bases and 7 bases, in that order; junction bases with no gene match: 6. CDR3 nucleotide sequence: TGTGCCAGCAGTTACCGGGAGGGAAGGAATGAGCAGTTCTTC. Protein product: CASSYREGRNEQFF.

This clone was detected once. The chain recombines TRBV4-1 with TRBJ1-6; TRBD1 matches 10 bases. Trimming at V came to 3 bases and at J to 8 bases, leaving 7 bases not matched to a gene. This CDR3 spans 16 amino acids. The germline V gene encodes CDR1 MGHRA and CDR2 YSYEKL. CDR3 in DNA: TGCGCCAGCAGCCAGGGTCTCGGGACAGGGGATTCACCCCTCCACTTT. It encodes CASSQGLGTGDSPLHF.

This clone was found once. The genes are TRBV13 and TRBJ2-7; 13 bases are a match to TRBD2. From germline, CDR1 is PRHDT and CDR2 FYEKMQ (reference sequence). V shed 3 bases and J 2 bases; nucleotides not matched to a gene: 1. This CDR3 has 15 amino acids. The CDR3 region is CASSLGLAGTYEQYF. Written as DNA, the CDR3 is TGTGCCAGCAGCTTGGGACTAGCGGGGACCTACGAGCAGTACTTC.

The rearrangement joins TRBV7-2 to TRBJ2-7; 9 nucleotides match TRBD2. This CDR3 contains 14 residues. CDR1 is SGHTA and CDR2 is FQGNSA in the germline V gene. V was clipped by 5 bases and J by 3 bases; unmatched bases: 5. The CDR3 is CASSRAGGDYEQYF. The CDR3 bases are TGTGCCAGCAGCCGGGCGGGGGGGGACTACGAGCAGTACTTC.

This clone was detected a few times. This rearrangement joins TRBV13 to TRBJ1-1; weak D call: TRBD1 (5 bases). The CDR3 runs to 15 residues. The germline V and J ends were trimmed by 6 bases and 2 bases, with 16 bases remaining between them. Germline V gene data show CDR1 as PRHDT and CDR2 as FYEKMQ (reference sequence). CDR3 in DNA: TGTGCCAGCAGACTGGCGGGCGGGGGTAACACTGAAGCTTTCTTT. Its protein is CASRLAGGGNTEAFF. Full variable domain (missing parts from reference TRBV13 and TRBJ1-1): AAGVIQSPRHLIKEKRETATLKCYPIPRHDTVYWYQQGPGQDPQFLISFYEKMQSDKGSIPDRFSAQQFSDYHSELNMSSLELGDSALYFCASRLAGGGNTEAFFGQGTRLTVV.

This clone was recorded a few times. V usage is TRBV27 and J usage is TRBJ1-4; TRBD1 is a possible D gene (5 bases). CDR3 length equals 14 residues. CDR1 is MNHEY, CDR2 SMNVEV, per germline (reference sequence). Trimming pared 8 bases from V and 8 bases from J, leaving 18 bases between. The CDR3 region has the DNA TGTGCCAGCGCTGCCGGGACTCTCAGGGAAAAACTGTTTTTT. Protein product: CASAAGTLREKLFF.

The chain couples TRBV19 to TRBJ1-1, with 8 bases lining up with TRBD1. This CDR3 has 15 residues. CDR1 and CDR2 from the germline V gene are LNHDA and SQIVND (reference sequence). V trimming: 5 bases; J trimming: 4 bases; junction bases outside the gene matches: 9. The CDR3 loop is CASSAFGTGGTEAFF. For the CDR3, the DNA is TGTGCCAGTAGTGCGTTTGGGACAGGAGGCACTGAAGCTTTCTTT.